This T cell receptor beta chain was retrieved from a study of blood T cells in healthy people across ages. Looking at the study overall: There was about one barcoded beta molecule captured by template switching per two T cells.

Germline V gene sequence: CDR1 MNHEY, CDR2 SMNVEV (reference sequence). The CDR3 sequence is 12 residues long. In this sample, this clonotype turned up once. The conserved phenylalanine or tryptophan is not found at the CDR3 terminus, so this likely reflects a read error. A second PCR of 7 to 11 cycles used a sample-barcoded 5' primer and a J-beta primer mix. TCRdb recomputed calls from the 5' RACE reads with MiXCR, one row per CDR3 protein. The data contain roughly 1,100,000 distinct CDR3 sequences, about 25% of them singletons. The data were also submitted as part of a second study, on T cells of mothers and their children.

The chain carries TRBV27 and TRBJ2-5; D is perhaps TRBD1 (6 bases). The end of the DNA is better explained by TRBJ2-7, so the J call may be wrong. Sequencing used blood. This clonotype was obtained from a girl aged 2-15 years in good health. This CDR3 is CASKQGNGEQYL. Written as DNA, the CDR3 is TGTGCCAGCAAACAGGGTAATGGCGAGCAGTACCTC.